These T cell receptor beta chains were read from a single sample in a study of technical replicates of blood from a handful of donors. Data came from immunoSEQ multiplex PCR; TCRdb stores just in-frame clones and leaves some out. Of over 60,000 clones in the sample, 93% were seen once. Sequenced sample: T cells isolated from PBMCs. The source is a human donor in good health. Each CDR3 is given with its conserved first and last residue. A D gene is named only where the DNA matches it firmly. Expanded clones are given a class, and other clones once, few, many or no size at all.

size: .; D: TRBD2; V: TRBV19; J: TRBJ2-7; CDR3: CASSRYSGGASEQYF; DNA: TGTGCCAGTAGTCGCTATAGCGGGGGGGCCTCCGAGCAGTACTTC
size: .; D: .; V: TRBV5-1; J: TRBJ2-7; CDR3: CASSSLPGQTHEQYF; DNA: TGCGCCAGCTCTTCCCTTCCGGGACAAACCCACGAGCAGTACTTC
size: once; D: .; V: TRBV4-1; J: TRBJ2-7; CDR3: CASSQLLRGVSYEQYF; DNA: TGCGCCAGCAGCCAACTGCTCAGGGGGGTCTCCTACGAGCAGTACTTC
size: .; D: .; V: TRBV7-9; J: TRBJ1-1; CDR3: CASTLGAGNTEAFF; DNA: TGTGCCAGCACTTTAGGGGCAGGCAACACTGAAGCTTTCTTT
size: .; D: TRBD2; V: TRBV5-1; J: TRBJ2-1; CDR3: CASSPTSGENNEQFF; DNA: TGCGCCAGCAGTCCTACTAGCGGAGAAAACAATGAGCAGTTCTTC
size: once; D: TRBD1; V: TRBV7-8; J: TRBJ2-2; CDR3: CASSLGAPGQGAGELFF; DNA: TGTGCCAGCAGCTTAGGGGCCCCGGGACAGGGGGCCGGGGAGCTGTTTTTT
size: .; D: TRBD1; V: TRBV9; J: TRBJ1-2; CDR3: CASSVDGTADFRGYTF; DNA: TGTGCCAGCAGCGTAGATGGGACAGCTGACTTTAGGGGCTACACCTTC
size: .; D: TRBD2; V: TRBV10-1; J: TRBJ2-3; CDR3: CASSEVLAGESDTQYF; DNA: TGCGCCAGCAGTGAGGTCTTAGCGGGAGAGTCAGATACGCAGTATTTT
size: .; D: TRBD1; V: TRBV7-9; J: TRBJ2-5; CDR3: CASSLVAGGGETQYF; DNA: TGTGCCAGCAGCTTAGTGGCAGGGGGTGGAGAGACCCAGTACTTC
size: .; D: .; V: TRBV4-2; J: TRBJ1-3; CDR3: CASSQTGSGNTIYF; DNA: TGTGCCAGCAGCCAAACAGGGTCTGGAAACACCATATATTTT
size: .; D: .; V: TRBV25-1; J: TRBJ2-1; CDR3: CASSESPSSYNEQFF; DNA: TGTGCCAGCAGTGAATCACCGAGCTCCTACAATGAGCAGTTCTTC
size: .; D: .; V: TRBV13; J: TRBJ1-2; CDR3: CASSLERDSLKRNGYTF; DNA: TGTGCCAGCAGCTTAGAGCGGGACTCCCTAAAGCGCAATGGCTACACCTTC
size: .; D: .; V: TRBV11-3; J: TRBJ2-7; CDR3: CASSLSSRDFYEQYF; DNA: TGTGCCAGCAGCTTATCGTCCAGGGATTTCTACGAGCAGTACTTC
size: .; D: TRBD1; V: TRBV11-2; J: TRBJ1-3; CDR3: CASSHRDSINTIYF; DNA: TGTGCCAGCAGCCACCGGGACAGCATAAACACCATATATTTT
size: .; D: .; V: TRBV5-1; J: TRBJ2-2; CDR3: CASSLAGRGSVGELFF; DNA: TGCGCCAGCAGCTTGGCCGGCAGGGGATCGGTCGGGGAGCTGTTTTTT
size: .; D: TRBD2; V: TRBV11-2; J: TRBJ2-7; CDR3: CASSKNSGGAKGYNEQYF; DNA: TGTGCCAGCAGCAAAAACTCGGGGGGGGCGAAGGGGTACAACGAGCAGTACTTC
size: .; D: .; V: TRBV28; J: TRBJ2-7; CDR3: CASSPIQGSYEQYF; DNA: TGTGCCAGCAGTCCTATCCAGGGCTCCTACGAGCAGTACTTC
size: .; D: TRBD1; V: TRBV7-8; J: TRBJ2-1; CDR3: CASTTGTAYNEQFF; DNA: TGTGCCAGTACTACCGGGACAGCCTACAATGAGCAGTTCTTC
size: .; D: TRBD2; V: TRBV9; J: TRBJ2-7; CDR3: CASSVAAGASYEQYF; DNA: TGTGCCAGCAGCGTAGCAGCGGGGGCCTCCTACGAGCAGTACTTC
size: .; D: .; V: TRBV5-1; J: TRBJ2-5; CDR3: CASSLASYQETQYF; DNA: TGCGCCAGCAGCTTGGCTTCGTACCAAGAGACCCAGTACTTC
size: .; D: TRBD1; V: TRBV27; J: TRBJ1-5; CDR3: CASSVGQGGNQPQHF; DNA: TGTGCCAGCAGTGTGGGACAGGGGGGCAATCAGCCCCAGCATTTT
size: .; D: .; V: TRBV5-1; J: TRBJ2-1; CDR3: CASQDYLSYNEQFF; DNA: TGCGCCAGTCAGGACTACCTTTCTTACAATGAGCAGTTCTTC
size: .; D: TRBD2; V: TRBV10-1; J: TRBJ2-3; CDR3: CASSESKASGGTDTQYF; DNA: TGCGCCAGCAGTGAGTCGAAGGCTAGCGGGGGGACAGATACGCAGTATTTT
size: .; D: TRBD2; V: TRBV10-2; J: TRBJ2-1; CDR3: CASSESLTSARDEQFF; DNA: TGCGCCAGCAGTGAGTCCCTGACTAGCGCGCGGGATGAGCAGTTCTTC
size: .; D: .; V: TRBV7-6; J: TRBJ2-5; CDR3: CASSVEQKTQYF; DNA: TGTGCCAGCAGCGTTGAACAGAAGACCCAGTACTTC
size: .; D: TRBD1; V: TRBV27; J: TRBJ1-5; CDR3: CASSTDRGSWPQHF; DNA: TGTGCCAGCAGTACGGACAGGGGATCATGGCCCCAGCATTTT
size: .; D: .; V: TRBV28; J: TRBJ2-3; CDR3: CASSGFNTDTQYF; DNA: TGTGCCAGCTCGGGATTCAACACAGATACGCAGTATTTT